This T cell receptor beta chain originates from a study of beta chain features in type 1 diabetes. Study-level points and caveats: Across all four CD4+ subsets, people with type 1 diabetes showed modestly shorter TCRB CDR3s. The question of HLA type influencing TCRB rearrangement was one that remained unresolved here. Diminished insertions and augmented deletions at VDJ junctions characterized type 1 diabetes patients.

This clone is a singleton in its sample. Its specificity is not known. Isolated RNA was reverse transcribed in full, so expressed TCRB transcripts were sequenced. Generated by immunoSEQ multiplex PCR, the TCRdb table keeps only in-frame clones and is missing some. In the table there are approximately 50,000 clones, roughly two fifths of which are singletons. Cells sorted by CD45RO/CCR7/CD25/CD127/CD95/CD27 comprised CD4+ naive, central memory, regulatory and stem cell-like memory cells. This CDR3 spans 13 amino acids. From germline, CDR1 is SEHNR and CDR2 FQNEAQ (reference sequence). V lost 1 base and J lost 8, with 9 bases in between.

The origin of this receptor is a man aged 25-45 years with type 1 diabetes. The sample was Tregs from blood. The chain combines TRBV7-9 with TRBJ2-1; possible D gene TRBD2, 5 bases. CDR3 protein: CASSLDEEDEQFF. The CDR3 nucleotides read TGTGCCAGCAGCTTAGACGAGGAGGATGAGCAGTTCTTC. The variable domain in full, with the rest retrieved from reference TRBV7-9 and TRBJ2-1, is DTGVSQNPRHKITKRGQNVTFRCDPISEHNRLYWYRQTLGQGPEFLTYFQNEAQLEKSRLLSDRFSAERPKGSFSTLEIQRTEQGDSAMYLCASSLDEEDEQFFGPGTRLTVL.